This TCR beta chain was documented in a study of shared clonotypes between healthy human individuals (TCRdb year 2020). With respect to the entire study: A couple of women and a few men aged 18 to 49 years were included in the cohort. The study deeply sequenced blood TCR repertoires of several healthy adults to estimate repertoire size and the extent of clonotype sharing between individuals. Different laboratories and diverse techniques were used to prepare libraries and sequence TCR repertoires, to increase sequencing depth and limit assay-specific biases. Each donor's leukapheresis produced roughly between about 0.9 and 9.5 billion PBMCs.

TCR CDR3 regions were amplified from genomic DNA by multiplex PCR using the deep immunoSEQ assay. For each cell subset, the extracted genomic DNA was distributed evenly across all wells of several immunoSEQ 96-well plates, and each plate served as one replicate. For unsorted PBMC, about 270 ng of genomic DNA, equivalent to approximately 30,000 T cell genomes, went into each replicate PCR. Ten immunoSEQ deep assay plates were used to sequence unsorted PBMC genomic DNA. Purified libraries were measured with a Qubit 3.0 fluorometer, size-checked on a Bioanalyzer 2100, and measured again with the KAPA Library Quantification kit. A separate single-read 150-cycle Illumina NextSeq 550 flow cell was used to sequence each immunoSEQ 96-well plate. The study's processing was this. Because the immunoSEQ output held only junctional sequences and lacked quality scores, the filtering could not match the filtering applied to full-length reads. Sequences were annotated with PyIR, a Python wrapper for IgBLAST v1.9, using IMGT germline references to assign V/J genes and CDR3. Reads were filtered out if the reads had weak V/J assignments (E-value above 1e-6), no CDR3, stop codons, out-of-frame junctions, or ambiguous translated residues. V3J clonotypes were defined by identical inferred V gene, J gene, and CDR3 amino acid sequence. The percentage overlap between two repertoires was calculated by dividing the number of shared unique clonotypes by the size of the smaller repertoire. Three approaches were used to assess repertoire richness: RTK rarefaction, the Chao1 estimator, and Recon v2.1 estimates of unobserved clonotypes. The immuneACCESS repertoire file appears here via TCRdb, limited to in-frame rearrangements. These files lack a portion of the clones; in checked studies, under half of the deficit traces to unresolved V genes, and the cause of the others is not known. The DNA was the basis for D and trimming; V, J and clone size are from that table. In this sample the table shows fewer than 650,000 clones, 75% to 85% of which occur a single time. The ten largest account for 10% to 15% of the sample.

V is reduced by 0 bases and J by 3 bases, leaving a spacing of 9 bases between them. From cysteine to phenylalanine, the CDR3 is 14 amino acids long. Only the CDR3 portion is preserved as DNA: 42 bases, with reading frame beginning at the first base. The germline V gene provides CDR1 SGHRS and CDR2 YFSETQ. This clone was seen only a few times. It has no known antigen specificity. It has no much larger one-base neighbor in the sample; base qualities were not kept. Broader findings and caveats from the paper: Because the study included only a small number of donors, the genetic and exposure-history diversity represented was limited. Sampling was limited to blood, and TCR repertoires in tissue likely differ from TCR repertoires in blood. Pairwise subsampling led to the expectation that sequencing depth would affect the degree of clonotype sharing among donors.

The donors were healthy, HIV-negative adults who had no recently reported acute infections or vaccinations. Every donor was a Caucasian adult residing in Nashville, Tennessee, USA. In the unsorted samples, 85 million to 100 million PBMCs were counted, and genomic DNA was extracted using the QIAamp DNA Blood Mini kit. After blood collection by leukapheresis, PBMCs were isolated using Ficoll-Histopaque density gradient centrifugation and then cryopreserved in the vapor phase of liquid nitrogen. Sequencing was performed on PBMCs. This receptor was obtained from a woman in her thirties or forties in good health. Some clones in this sample may be carry-over from other donors' samples. This receptor chain uses TRBV5-1 and TRBJ1-1; no D gene can be assigned with confidence. The sequence in DNA is TGCGCCAGCAGCTTGGCGGGGTATGACACTGAAGCTTTCTTT. The resulting protein is CASSLAGYDTEAFF.